Below, 28 T cell receptor beta chains from the same sample are listed, as sequenced in a study of blood T cell repertoires in COVID-19 (dated by TCRdb to the early 2020s). The library was obtained by the immunoSEQ multiplex PCR assay. What TCRdb holds here is the immuneACCESS table cut down to in-frame rearrangements. Part of the clones is not present; checked against another copy, under half of the missing clones reflect an unresolved V gene, and the others are unexplained. The sample table lists 400,000 or so clones, around 87% of them with a count of one. The ten most abundant clones make up 3% of the sample. Sequenced: peripheral blood. The receptors derive from a human donor in a cohort sampled during active COVID-19.

The genes are TRBV29-1 and TRBJ2-3, with D possibly TRBD2 on 6 matching bases. V was shortened by 0 bases and J by 4 bases, with 14 bases between the two germline ends. CDR3 length: 15 residues. From germline, CDR1 is SQVTM and CDR2 ANQGSEA. DNA for the CDR3: TGCAGCGTTGAAGATCCCCGGGGGTACGCAGATACGCAGTATTTT. It specifies CSVEDPRGYADTQYF.

This clone appeared a few times. The CDR3 coding sequence is TGTGCCAGCAGCCTACAGGGTTCCTACGGCTACACCTTC. Translated, it gives CASSLQGSYGYTF. The V gene is TRBV14, the J gene TRBJ1-2, with D possibly being TRBD1 (6 bases). This CDR3 is 13 amino acids long. V lost 4 bases and J 8 bases, leaving 14 bases between the germline ends. Germline V gives CDR1 SGHDN, CDR2 FVKESK. Filled out from reference TRBV14 and TRBJ1-2, the complete variable domain reads EAGVTQFPSHSVIEKGQTVTLRCDPISGHDNLYWYRRVMGKEIKFLLHFVKESKQDESGMPNNRFLAERTGGTYSTLKVQPAELEDSGVYFCASSLQGSYGYTFGSGTRLTVV.

The chain carries TRBV4-1 and TRBJ2-1, with D possibly being TRBD1 (5 bases). CDR1 is MGHRA and CDR2 is YSYEKL in the germline V gene. CDR3 length equals 15 residues. Trimming left V 5 bases short and J 6 bases short, with 17 bases between. The CDR3 loop reads CASSYYQGALNEQFF. The CDR3 bases are TGCGCCAGCAGCTATTACCAGGGCGCCCTCAATGAGCAGTTCTTC.

This chain connects TRBV19 to TRBJ1-6, with no clear D. The CDR3 consists of 15 residues. V lost 6 bases to trimming and J lost 7 bases, with 16 bases between them. The V gene's germline CDR1 is LNHDA and CDR2 SQIVND (reference sequence). In DNA form, the CDR3 reads TGTGCCAGTAGCACGTCCTATCTGCGGAATTCACCCCTCCACTTT. It encodes CASSTSYLRNSPLHF.

The J gene is TRBJ2-3, the V gene TRBV2, with D possibly being TRBD2 (5 bases). CDR1 and CDR2 (germline): SNHLY, FYNNEI. This CDR3 region has 14 residues. Trimming stripped 8 bases from V and 6 bases from J, with 18 bases between. The CDR3 is CASEPGSIRDTQYF. CDR3 nucleotide sequence: TGTGCCAGCGAGCCGGGGTCGATTAGGGATACGCAGTATTTT.

The V and J genes are TRBV15 and TRBJ2-1; 12 positions match TRBD2. Germline trimming cut 3 bases from V and 5 bases from J; bases unmatched to any gene: 14. The CDR3 sequence is 19 residues long. Germline V gene lookup returns CDR1 LNHNV and CDR2 YYDKDF (reference sequence). The CDR3, as DNA: TGTGCCACCAGCAGGAAGGCTAACCTAGCGGGGGGGATGAACAATGAGCAGTTCTTC. Translation gives CATSRKANLAGGMNNEQFF.

The V and J genes are TRBV18 and TRBJ1-2, with D uncertain. CDR1 and CDR2 from the germline V gene are KGHSH and LQKENI. V lost 3 bases, J lost 0 bases, and 5 bases lay in between. The CDR3 is made up of 13 amino acids. In DNA, the CDR3 is TGTGCCAGCTCACCCAGTACTAACTATGGCTACACCTTC. This codes for CASSPSTNYGYTF.

The chain links TRBV6-5 to TRBJ2-1, with 10 bases that match TRBD2. Looked up from germline, CDR1 is MNHEY and CDR2 is SVGAGI. V lost 5 bases, J lost 7 bases, and 5 bases stayed unmatched. CDR3 length: 14 amino acids. DNA for the CDR3: TGTGCCAGCAGTAGCGGGGGGGCTTGGAATGAGCAGTTCTTC. Protein product: CASSSGGAWNEQFF.

The chain recombines TRBV11-2 with TRBJ2-5; TRBD1 matches 7 bases. The CDR3 has 13 residues. Germline V CDR1 and CDR2: SGHAT, FQNNGV. Losses at the gene ends were 2 bases for V and 6 bases for J; bases not matched to a gene: 3. The CDR3 DNA is TGTGCCAGCAGCTTAAAGGGGGCAAAGACCCAGTACTTC. It is translated as CASSLKGAKTQYF.

In its sample, this clone was seen once. This chain joins TRBV5-6 and TRBJ1-1; 9 bases match TRBD1. CDR3 length: 15 amino acids. The V gene end was trimmed by 10 bases and the J gene end by 3 bases; junction bases not matched to a gene: 13. The germline CDR1 and CDR2 sequences are SGHDT and YYEEEE. In DNA, the CDR3 is TGTGCCGGTTCTTTACAGGGGGCGAGGGACACTGAAGCTTTCTTT. Its translation: CAGSLQGARDTEAFF.

The chain combines TRBV28 with TRBJ2-7; 9 bases line up with TRBD2. CDR3 length: 11 residues. The germline V gene has CDR1 MDHEN and CDR2 SYDVKM. V was pared by 8 bases and J by 13 bases, with 9 bases of the junction left unmatched. The CDR3 sequence is CASATAGGTYF. CDR3 DNA sequence: TGTGCCAGCGCAACTGCGGGGGGGACATACTTC.

The chain has TRBV11-2 and TRBJ2-1; D not resolved. The CDR3 extends over 14 amino acids. Germline loops: CDR1 SGHAT, CDR2 FQNNGV. The V end lost 4 bases, the J end lost 6 bases, and 13 bases lay between the germline ends. CDR3 protein: CASSYHQVGNEQFF. Here the CDR3 DNA reads TGTGCCAGCAGCTATCATCAGGTTGGCAATGAGCAGTTCTTC.

The chain uses TRBV5-1 and TRBJ2-7, with 12 bases lining up with TRBD2. The CDR3 has 16 residues. V dropped 3 bases and J dropped 5; count of bases not matched to a gene: 9. Germline V gene data show CDR1 as SGHRS and CDR2 as YFSETQ. The CDR3 region is CASSSRTSGTSNEQYF. In DNA, the CDR3 is TGCGCCAGCAGCTCCAGGACTAGCGGGACGTCTAACGAGCAGTACTTC.

This chain joins TRBV6-5 and TRBJ2-1; 9 bases are shared with TRBD2. CDR1 MNHEY and CDR2 SVGAGI come from the germline V gene. Trimming took 6 bases from V and 5 from J; bases not matched to a gene: 5. There are 14 residues in the CDR3. CDR3 sequence reads: CASSPGLANNEQFF. In nucleotides, the CDR3 is TGTGCCAGCAGCCCGGGACTAGCCAACAATGAGCAGTTCTTC.

A single count supports this clone. The chain uses TRBV7-3 and TRBJ1-6; tentative D call: TRBD1 (5 bases). CDR1 is SGHTA and CDR2 is FQGTGA in the germline V gene. Trimming left V 4 bases short and J 8 bases short, with 9 bases between. The CDR3 has 13 residues. The CDR3 loop is CASSSWGDSPLHF. The DNA of the CDR3 is TGTGCCAGCAGCTCTTGGGGGGATTCACCCCTCCACTTT.

This chain connects TRBV19 to TRBJ1-3, with a possible D match to TRBD1 (5 bases). Trimming pared 3 bases from V and 0 bases from J, leaving 12 bases between. This CDR3 has 16 residues. Germline values: CDR1 LNHDA, CDR2 SQIVND (reference sequence). The CDR3 protein is CASSMRDVSSGNTIYF. The CDR3 DNA sequence: TGTGCCAGTAGTATGCGGGACGTCTCCTCTGGAAACACCATATATTTT.

The chain is built from TRBV4-1 and TRBJ2-1, with D possibly matching TRBD2 (6 bases). V lost 4 bases, J lost 2 bases, and 24 bases lay in between. CDR1 is MGHRA, CDR2 YSYEKL, per germline. The CDR3 contains 19 residues. The CDR3 here is CASSLPGLFSEGPYNEQFF. The CDR3 DNA is TGCGCCAGCAGCCTCCCGGGACTTTTCTCTGAAGGACCCTACAATGAGCAGTTCTTC.

A single count supports this clone. The junction and the germline gene differ at one end; a read error may be behind it. This chain uses TRBV12-3 or TRBV12-4 with TRBJ2-5; maybe TRBD2 (5 bases). This CDR3 is 13 amino acids long. The CDR3 coding sequence is TGTGCCAGCAGCTTAGGGAGCCAAGAGACCCAGTACTTC. It encodes CASSLGSQETQYF.

This sequence joins TRBV3-1 (or the pseudogene TRBV3-2) and TRBJ1-4; no clear D gene. V lost 0 bases, J lost 5 bases, and 7 bases lay in between. In germline, CDR1 is LGHDT, CDR2 YNNKEL (reference sequence). The CDR3 is made up of 14 amino acids. The CDR3 sequence is CASSQDRQNEKLFF. The DNA for the CDR3 is TGTGCCAGCAGCCAAGACAGGCAGAATGAAAAACTGTTTTTT.

For the CDR3, the DNA is TGTGCCAGCTCAACCAGAATAGCGGGAGGAACCGGGGAGCTGTTTTTT. Protein sequence: CASSTRIAGGTGELFF. The chain employs TRBV18 and TRBJ2-2, with 10 bases aligning to TRBD2. The CDR3 consists of 16 residues. With V trimmed by 5 bases and J by 5 bases, 8 bases remained unmatched. Germline assignment: CDR1 KGHSH and CDR2 LQKENI.

The chain is built from TRBV28 and TRBJ2-1; D is uncertain. V gave up 6 bases and J gave up 5 bases, with 5 bases separating them. CDR1 and CDR2 (germline): MDHEN, SYDVKM. The CDR3 totals 11 residues. This CDR3 is CASRGDNEQFF. The CDR3 bases are TGTGCCAGCAGAGGAGACAATGAGCAGTTCTTC.

The genes are TRBV6-5 and TRBJ2-5; 7 bases align to TRBD1. The germline V gene has CDR1 MNHEY and CDR2 SVGAGI. This CDR3 contains 15 residues. V lost 6 bases and J lost 9; bases outside the gene matches: 16. The CDR3 loop reads CASSARDSGPAAQYF. The CDR3 DNA sequence: TGTGCCAGCAGCGCCCGGGACAGTGGACCGGCTGCCCAGTACTTC.

This chain joins TRBV3-1 (or the pseudogene TRBV3-2) and TRBJ2-5; tentatively, D is TRBD1 (6 bases). CDR3 size: 14 residues. Per germline, CDR1 LGHDT and CDR2 YNNKEL (reference sequence). The germline V and J ends were trimmed by 1 base and 5 bases, with 11 bases remaining between them. CDR3 residues: CASSQVQGSETQYF. The CDR3 bases are TGTGCCAGCAGCCAAGTACAGGGTAGTGAGACCCAGTACTTC.

This chain uses TRBV27 with TRBJ2-7, with 9 bases identical to TRBD1. CDR3 length: 15 residues. The germline gives CDR1 MNHEY, CDR2 SMNVEV (reference sequence). Unmatched junction bases numbered 7, after V lost 4 bases and J lost 3 bases. CDR3 DNA: TGTGCCAGCAGTTACACAGGGGGCTACAGCTACGAGCAGTACTTC. Protein product: CASSYTGGYSYEQYF.

The gene calls are TRBV3-1 (or the pseudogene TRBV3-2) and TRBJ2-1; 11 nucleotides line up with TRBD1. This CDR3 comprises 18 residues. Per the germline V gene, CDR1 is LGHDT and CDR2 is YNNKEL (reference sequence). V lost 0 bases to trimming and J lost 6 bases; unmatched junction nucleotides: 10. The CDR3 DNA sequence: TGTGCCAGCAGCCAAGAGGGATTCAGGGACAGGGGGGGCAATGAGCAGTTCTTC. Encoded protein: CASSQEGFRDRGGNEQFF.

This chain links TRBV10-3 with TRBJ1-3; 8 nucleotides line up with TRBD1. Germline V CDR1 and CDR2: ENHRY, SYGVKD. V lost 6 bases and J lost 1; bases outside the gene matches: 5. CDR3 length: 15 amino acids. CDR3 in DNA: TGTGCCATCAGCCCAAGACAGGGGTCTGGAAACACCATATATTTT. It translates to CAISPRQGSGNTIYF.

Points on this clone: A much larger clone is a single base away; this may be a read error. This specimen includes other DNA sequences encoding the same CDR3. The CDR3 spells CASSLVASGDEQFF. CDR3 nucleotides: TGTGCCAGCAGCTTAGTGGCTAGCGGCGATGAGCAGTTCTTC. The chain couples TRBV11-3 to TRBJ2-1, with 7 bases lining up with TRBD2. Germline V gives CDR1 SGHNT, CDR2 YENEEA. V lost 1 base, J lost 8 bases, and 5 bases stayed unmatched. The CDR3 has 14 amino acids.

This chain connects TRBV11-3 to TRBJ2-1; 14 bases are a match to TRBD2. The CDR3 runs to 15 residues. V was clipped by 1 base and J by 8 bases; unmatched bases: 1. Looked up from germline, CDR1 is SGHNT and CDR2 is YENEEA. The DNA for the CDR3 is TGTGCCAGCAGCTTAGGGGGACTAGCGGGAGATGAGCAGTTCTTC. Protein: CASSLGGLAGDEQFF.